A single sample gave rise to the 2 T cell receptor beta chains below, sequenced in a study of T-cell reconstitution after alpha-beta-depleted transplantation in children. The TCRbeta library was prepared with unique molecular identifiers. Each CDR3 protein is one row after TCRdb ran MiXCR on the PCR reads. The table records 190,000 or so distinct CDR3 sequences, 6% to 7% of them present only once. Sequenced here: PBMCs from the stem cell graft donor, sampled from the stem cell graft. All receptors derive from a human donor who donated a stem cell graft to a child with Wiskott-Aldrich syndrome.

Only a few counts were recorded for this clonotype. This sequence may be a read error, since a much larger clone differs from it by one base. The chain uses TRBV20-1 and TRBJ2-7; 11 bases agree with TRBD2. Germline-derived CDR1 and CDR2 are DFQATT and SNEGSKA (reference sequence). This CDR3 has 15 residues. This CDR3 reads CCARVSGGGSYEQYF. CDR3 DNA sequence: TGCTGTGCTAGGGTTAGCGGGGGGGGGTCCTACGAGCAGTACTTC.

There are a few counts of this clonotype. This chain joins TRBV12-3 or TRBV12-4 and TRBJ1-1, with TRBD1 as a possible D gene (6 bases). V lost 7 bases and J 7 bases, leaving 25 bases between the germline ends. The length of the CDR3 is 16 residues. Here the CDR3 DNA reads TGTGCCAGCAATCCCCGACAGGCCGCTCTCTCATATGAAGCTTTCTTT. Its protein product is CASNPRQAALSYEAFF.